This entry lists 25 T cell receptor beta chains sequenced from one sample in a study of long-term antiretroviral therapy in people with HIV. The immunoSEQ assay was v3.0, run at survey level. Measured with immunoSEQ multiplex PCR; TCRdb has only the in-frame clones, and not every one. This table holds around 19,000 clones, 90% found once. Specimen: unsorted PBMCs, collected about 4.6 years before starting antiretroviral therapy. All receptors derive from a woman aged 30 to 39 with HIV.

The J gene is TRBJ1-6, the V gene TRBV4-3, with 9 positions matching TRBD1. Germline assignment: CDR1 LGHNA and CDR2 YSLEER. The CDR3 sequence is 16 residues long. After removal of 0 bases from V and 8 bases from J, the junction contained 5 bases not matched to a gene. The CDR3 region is CASSQEWDREYSPLHF. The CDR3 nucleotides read TGCGCCAGCAGCCAAGAATGGGACAGGGAATATTCACCCCTCCACTTT.

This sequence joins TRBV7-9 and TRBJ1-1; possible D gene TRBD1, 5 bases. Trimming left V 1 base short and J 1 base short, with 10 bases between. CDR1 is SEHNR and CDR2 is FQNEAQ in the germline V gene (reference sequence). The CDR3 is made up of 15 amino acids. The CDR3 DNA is TGTGCCAGCAGCTTAGTGGCAGGGAGGAACACTGAAGCTTTCTTT. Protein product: CASSLVAGRNTEAFF.

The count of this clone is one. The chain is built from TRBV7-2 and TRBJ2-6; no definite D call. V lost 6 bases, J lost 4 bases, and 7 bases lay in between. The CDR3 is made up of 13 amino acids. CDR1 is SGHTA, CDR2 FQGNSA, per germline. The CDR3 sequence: CASRPRGANVLTF. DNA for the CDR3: TGTGCCAGCAGACCCAGGGGGGCCAACGTCCTGACTTTC.

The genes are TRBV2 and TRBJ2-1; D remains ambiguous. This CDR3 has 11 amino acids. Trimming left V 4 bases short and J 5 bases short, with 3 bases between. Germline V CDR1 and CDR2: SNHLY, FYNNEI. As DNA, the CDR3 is TGTGCCAGCAGTGGGGACAATGAGCAGTTCTTC. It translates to CASSGDNEQFF.

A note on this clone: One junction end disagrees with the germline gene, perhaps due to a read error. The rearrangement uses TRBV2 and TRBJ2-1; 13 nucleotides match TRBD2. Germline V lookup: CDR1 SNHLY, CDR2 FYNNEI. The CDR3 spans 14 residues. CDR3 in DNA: TGTGCCAGCAGTGAATACTATACTAGCGGGGGGGTGGTCTTC. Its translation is CASSEYYTSGGVVF.

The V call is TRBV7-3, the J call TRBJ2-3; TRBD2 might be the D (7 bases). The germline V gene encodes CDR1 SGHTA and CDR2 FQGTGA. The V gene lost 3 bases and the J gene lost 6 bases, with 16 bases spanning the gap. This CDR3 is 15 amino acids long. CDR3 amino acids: CASSFSGGPGDTQYF. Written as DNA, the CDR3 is TGTGCCAGCAGCTTTTCGGGGGGCCCAGGGGATACGCAGTATTTT.

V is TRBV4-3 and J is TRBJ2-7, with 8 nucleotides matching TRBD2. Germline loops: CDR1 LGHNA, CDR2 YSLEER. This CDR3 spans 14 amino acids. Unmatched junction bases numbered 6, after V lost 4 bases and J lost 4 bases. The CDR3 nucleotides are TGCGCCAGCAGCCTGTCCGGGGGGGCTTACGAGCAGTACTTC. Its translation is CASSLSGGAYEQYF.

The DNA of the CDR3 is TGTGCCAGTAGCCTCCTCAAGGGGGGGAACTATGGCTACACCTTC. Translation gives CASSLLKGGNYGYTF. The J gene is TRBJ1-2, the V gene TRBV19; D might be TRBD1 (6 bases). V was pared by 6 bases and J by 2 bases, with 16 bases between. CDR3 length: 15 amino acids. CDR1 is LNHDA, CDR2 SQIVND, per germline (reference sequence).

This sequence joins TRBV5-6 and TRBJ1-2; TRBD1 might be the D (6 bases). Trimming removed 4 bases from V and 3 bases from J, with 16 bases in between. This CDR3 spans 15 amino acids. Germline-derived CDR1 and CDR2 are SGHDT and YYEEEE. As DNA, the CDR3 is TGTGCCAGCAGCCGTGGACAGAGGAGAGACTATGGCTACACCTTC. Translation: CASSRGQRRDYGYTF.

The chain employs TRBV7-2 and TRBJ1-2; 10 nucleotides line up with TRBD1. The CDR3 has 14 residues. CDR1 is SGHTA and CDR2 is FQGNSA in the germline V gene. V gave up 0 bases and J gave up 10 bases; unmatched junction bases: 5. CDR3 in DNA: TGTGCCAGCAGCTTAGCGCGGGGACAGGGGACCTACACCTTC. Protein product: CASSLARGQGTYTF.

Here the CDR3 DNA reads TGTGCCAGCAGCTTGGTCCAGGACTATGGCTACACCTTC. This translates into CASSLVQDYGYTF. The chain employs TRBV5-5 and TRBJ1-2; D gene ambiguous. Between the trimmed V and J ends, which lost 0 bases and 3 bases, there was a span of 6 bases. This CDR3 is 13 amino acids long. The V gene's germline CDR1 is SGHKS and CDR2 YYEKEE (reference sequence).

The CDR3 region has the DNA TGCGCCAGCAGCCCGGACGGCCTCTATGGCTACACCTTC. Translated: CASSPDGLYGYTF. The chain recombines TRBV4-1 with TRBJ1-2; no firm D call. Germline V gene lookup returns CDR1 MGHRA and CDR2 YSYEKL. V lost 4 bases and J lost 4, with 10 bases in between. The CDR3 has 13 residues.

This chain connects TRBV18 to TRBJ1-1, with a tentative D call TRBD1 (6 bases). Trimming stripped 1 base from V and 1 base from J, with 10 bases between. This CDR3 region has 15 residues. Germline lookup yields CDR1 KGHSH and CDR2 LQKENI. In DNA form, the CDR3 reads TGTGCCAGCTCACCACTCGCAGGGGCGAACACTGAAGCTTTCTTT. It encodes CASSPLAGANTEAFF.

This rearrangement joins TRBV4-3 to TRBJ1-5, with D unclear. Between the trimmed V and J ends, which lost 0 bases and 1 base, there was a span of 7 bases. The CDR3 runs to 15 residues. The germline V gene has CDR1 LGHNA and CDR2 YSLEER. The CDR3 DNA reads TGCGCCAGCAGCCAAGATGTACAGAGCAATCAGCCCCAGCATTTT. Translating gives CASSQDVQSNQPQHF.

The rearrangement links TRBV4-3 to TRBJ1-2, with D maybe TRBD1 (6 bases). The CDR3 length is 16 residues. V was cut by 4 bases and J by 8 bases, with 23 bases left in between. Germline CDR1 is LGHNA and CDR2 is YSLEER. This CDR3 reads CASSRNGRGPTGGYTF. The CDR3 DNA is TGCGCCAGCAGCCGGAATGGCAGGGGTCCCACCGGCGGCTACACCTTC.

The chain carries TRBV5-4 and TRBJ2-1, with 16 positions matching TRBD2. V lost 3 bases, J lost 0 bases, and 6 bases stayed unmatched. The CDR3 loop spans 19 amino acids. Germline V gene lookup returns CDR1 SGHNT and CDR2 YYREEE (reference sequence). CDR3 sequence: CASSSGLAGGLSSYNEQFF. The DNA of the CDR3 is TGTGCCAGCAGCTCGGGACTAGCGGGGGGGTTGAGCTCCTACAATGAGCAGTTCTTC. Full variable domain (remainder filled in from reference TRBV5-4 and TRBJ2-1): ETGVTQSPTHLIKTRGQQVTLRCSSQSGHNTVSWYQQALGQGPQFIFQYYREEENGRGNFPPRFSGLQFPNYSSELNVNALELDDSALYLCASSSGLAGGLSSYNEQFFGPGTRLTVL.

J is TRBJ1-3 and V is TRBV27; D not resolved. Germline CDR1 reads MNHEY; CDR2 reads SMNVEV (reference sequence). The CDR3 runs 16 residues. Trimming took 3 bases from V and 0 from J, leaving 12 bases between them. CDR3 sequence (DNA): TGTGCCAGCAGTTTCGCCGGTCCCCACTCTGGAAACACCATATATTTT. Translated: CASSFAGPHSGNTIYF.

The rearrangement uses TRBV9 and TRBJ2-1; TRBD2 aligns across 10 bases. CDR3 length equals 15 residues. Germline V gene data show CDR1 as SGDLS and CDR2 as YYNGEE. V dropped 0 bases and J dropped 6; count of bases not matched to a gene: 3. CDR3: CASSVGAGGLNEQFF. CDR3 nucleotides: TGTGCCAGCAGCGTAGGAGCGGGGGGGCTCAATGAGCAGTTCTTC.

The CDR3 region has the DNA TGTGCCAGCAGCCAAGGGCTCTGGGGGGGCAGGTGGAACACTGAAGCTTTCTTT. Its translation: CASSQGLWGGRWNTEAFF. The rearrangement links TRBV14 to TRBJ1-1; tentatively, D is TRBD1 (6 bases). Trimming pared 1 base from V and 1 base from J, leaving 19 bases between. CDR3 size: 18 residues. Germline assignment: CDR1 SGHDN and CDR2 FVKESK.

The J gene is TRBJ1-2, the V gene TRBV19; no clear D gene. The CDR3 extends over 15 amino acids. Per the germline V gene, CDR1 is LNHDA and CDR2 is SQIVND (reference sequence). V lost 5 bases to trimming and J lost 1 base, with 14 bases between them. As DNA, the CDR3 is TGTGCCAGTAGTCCGTCTCGGCAGTTTAACTATGGCTACACCTTC. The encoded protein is CASSPSRQFNYGYTF.

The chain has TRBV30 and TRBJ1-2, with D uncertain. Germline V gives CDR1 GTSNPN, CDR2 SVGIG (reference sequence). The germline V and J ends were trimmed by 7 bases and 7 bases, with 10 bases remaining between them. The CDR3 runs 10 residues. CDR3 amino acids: CAFGVGGYTF. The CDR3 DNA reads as TGTGCCTTTGGGGTGGGTGGCTACACCTTC.

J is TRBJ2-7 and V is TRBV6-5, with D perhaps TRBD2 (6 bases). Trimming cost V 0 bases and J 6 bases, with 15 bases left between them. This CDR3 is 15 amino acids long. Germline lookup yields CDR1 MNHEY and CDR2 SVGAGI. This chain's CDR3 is CASSYSSNGGTEQYF. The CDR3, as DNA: TGTGCCAGCAGTTACTCGTCGAATGGGGGGACCGAGCAGTACTTC.

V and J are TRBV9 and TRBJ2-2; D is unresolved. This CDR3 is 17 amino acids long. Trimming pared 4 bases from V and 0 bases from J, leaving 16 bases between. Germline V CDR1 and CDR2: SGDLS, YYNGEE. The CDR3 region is CASSPRMGGANTGELFF. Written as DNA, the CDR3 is TGTGCCAGCAGCCCCCGGATGGGCGGCGCGAACACCGGGGAGCTGTTTTTT.

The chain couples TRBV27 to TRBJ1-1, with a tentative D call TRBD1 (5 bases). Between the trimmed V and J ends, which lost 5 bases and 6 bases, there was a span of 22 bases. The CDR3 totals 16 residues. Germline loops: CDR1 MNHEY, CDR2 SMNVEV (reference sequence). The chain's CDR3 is CASSLYRDRRIAEAFF. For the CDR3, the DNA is TGTGCCAGCAGTCTGTACCGGGACCGCCGGATCGCTGAAGCTTTCTTT.

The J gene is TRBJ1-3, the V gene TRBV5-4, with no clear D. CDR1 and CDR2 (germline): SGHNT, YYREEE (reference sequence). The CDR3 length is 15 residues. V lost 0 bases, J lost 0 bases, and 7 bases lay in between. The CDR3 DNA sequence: TGTGCCAGCAGCTTGGACGGCCACTCTGGAAACACCATATATTTT. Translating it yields CASSLDGHSGNTIYF. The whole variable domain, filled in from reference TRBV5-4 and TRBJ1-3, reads ETGVTQSPTHLIKTRGQQVTLRCSSQSGHNTVSWYQQALGQGPQFIFQYYREEENGRGNFPPRFSGLQFPNYSSELNVNALELDDSALYLCASSLDGHSGNTIYFGEGSWLTVV.